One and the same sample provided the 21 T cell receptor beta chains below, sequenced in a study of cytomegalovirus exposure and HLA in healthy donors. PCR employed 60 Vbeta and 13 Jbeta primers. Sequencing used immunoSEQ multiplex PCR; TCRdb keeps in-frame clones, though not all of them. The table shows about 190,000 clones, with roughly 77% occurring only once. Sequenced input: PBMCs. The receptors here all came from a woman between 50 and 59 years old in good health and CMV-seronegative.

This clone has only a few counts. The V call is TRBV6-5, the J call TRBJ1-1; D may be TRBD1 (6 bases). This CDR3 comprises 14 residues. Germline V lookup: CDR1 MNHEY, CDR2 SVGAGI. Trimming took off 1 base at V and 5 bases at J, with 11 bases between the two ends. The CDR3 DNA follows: TGTGCCAGCAGTTACTTAGGGCAGGGGACTGAAGCTTTCTTT. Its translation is CASSYLGQGTEAFF.

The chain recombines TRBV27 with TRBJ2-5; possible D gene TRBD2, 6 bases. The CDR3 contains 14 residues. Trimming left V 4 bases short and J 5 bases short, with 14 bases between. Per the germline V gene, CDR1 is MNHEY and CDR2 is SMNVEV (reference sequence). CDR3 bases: TGTGCCAGCAGTTACAGACTAGTTGGGGAGACCCAGTACTTC. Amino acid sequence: CASSYRLVGETQYF.

In DNA, the CDR3 is TGTGCCAGCTCACAACGGGGGGCCCTTAATGAGCAGTTCTTC. Residues: CASSQRGALNEQFF. This rearrangement joins TRBV18 to TRBJ2-1, with D perhaps TRBD2 (7 bases). This CDR3 spans 14 amino acids. CDR1 and CDR2 (germline): KGHSH, LQKENI. V was cut by 4 bases and J by 7 bases, with 14 bases left in between.

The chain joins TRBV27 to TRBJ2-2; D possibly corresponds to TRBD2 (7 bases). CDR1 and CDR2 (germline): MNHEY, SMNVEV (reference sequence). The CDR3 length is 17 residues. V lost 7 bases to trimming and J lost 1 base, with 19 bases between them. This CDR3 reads CASTPRGASLNTGELFF. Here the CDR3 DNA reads TGTGCCAGCACTCCCCGGGGGGCAAGTCTGAACACCGGGGAGCTGTTTTTT.

The CDR3 DNA is TGCAGCGTTAGTAGCGGGAGCGTAAAGGAGACCCAGTACTTC. Translated: CSVSSGSVKETQYF. The chain has TRBV29-1 and TRBJ2-5; 9 bases map to TRBD2. The ends lost 5 bases at V and 5 bases at J; junction bases unmatched: 9. This CDR3 comprises 14 residues. The germline gives CDR1 SQVTM, CDR2 ANQGSEA.

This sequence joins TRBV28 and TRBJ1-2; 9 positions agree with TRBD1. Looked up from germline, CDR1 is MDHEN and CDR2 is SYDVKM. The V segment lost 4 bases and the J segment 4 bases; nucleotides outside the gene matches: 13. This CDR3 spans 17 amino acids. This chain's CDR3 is CASSSHVTGTGIYGYTF. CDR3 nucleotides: TGTGCCAGCAGTTCCCACGTAACCGGGACAGGGATCTATGGCTACACCTTC.

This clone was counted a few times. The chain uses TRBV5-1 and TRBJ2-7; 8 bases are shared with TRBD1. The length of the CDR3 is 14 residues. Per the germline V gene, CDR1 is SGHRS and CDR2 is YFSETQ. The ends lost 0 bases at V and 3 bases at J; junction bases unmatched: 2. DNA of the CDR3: TGCGCCAGCAGCTTGGGCACAGGGGGCTACGAGCAGTACTTC. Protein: CASSLGTGGYEQYF.

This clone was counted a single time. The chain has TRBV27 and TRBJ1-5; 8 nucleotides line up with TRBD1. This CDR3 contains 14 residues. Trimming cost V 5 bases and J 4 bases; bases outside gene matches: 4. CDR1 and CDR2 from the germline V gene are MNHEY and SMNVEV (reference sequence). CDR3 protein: CASSTRTGNQPQHF. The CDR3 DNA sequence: TGTGCCAGCAGTACTCGGACAGGGAATCAGCCCCAGCATTTT.

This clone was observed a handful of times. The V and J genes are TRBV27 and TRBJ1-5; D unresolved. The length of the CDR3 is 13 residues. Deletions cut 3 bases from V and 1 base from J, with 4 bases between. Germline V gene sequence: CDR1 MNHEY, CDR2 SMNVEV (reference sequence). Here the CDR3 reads CASSLSSNQPQHF. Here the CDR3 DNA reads TGTGCCAGCAGTTTGTCGAGCAATCAGCCCCAGCATTTT.

This chain's CDR3 is CAWSSNSGNTIYF. Written as DNA, the CDR3 is TGTGCCTGGAGTAGCAACTCTGGAAACACCATATATTTT. The chain combines TRBV30 with TRBJ1-3; no firm D call. The CDR3 loop spans 13 amino acids. Germline V gives CDR1 GTSNPN, CDR2 SVGIG (reference sequence). Trimming removed 2 bases at V and 0 bases at J, with 5 bases between.

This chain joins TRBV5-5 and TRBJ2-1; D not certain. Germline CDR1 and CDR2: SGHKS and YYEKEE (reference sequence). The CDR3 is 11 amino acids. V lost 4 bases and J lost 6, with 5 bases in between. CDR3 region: CASSPVNEQFF. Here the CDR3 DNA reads TGTGCCAGCAGCCCGGTCAATGAGCAGTTCTTC.

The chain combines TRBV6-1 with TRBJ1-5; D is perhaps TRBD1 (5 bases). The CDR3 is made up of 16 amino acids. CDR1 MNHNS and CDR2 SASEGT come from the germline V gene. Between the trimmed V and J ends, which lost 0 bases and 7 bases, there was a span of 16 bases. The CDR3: CASSEAGGAKGQPQHF. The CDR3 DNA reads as TGTGCCAGCAGTGAAGCGGGCGGGGCTAAGGGCCAGCCCCAGCATTTT.

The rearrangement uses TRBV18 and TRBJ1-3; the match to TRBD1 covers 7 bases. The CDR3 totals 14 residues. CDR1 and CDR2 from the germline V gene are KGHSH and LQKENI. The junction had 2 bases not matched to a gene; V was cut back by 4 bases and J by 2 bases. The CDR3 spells CASSQGATGNTIYF. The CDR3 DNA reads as TGTGCCAGCTCACAGGGGGCTACTGGAAACACCATATATTTT.

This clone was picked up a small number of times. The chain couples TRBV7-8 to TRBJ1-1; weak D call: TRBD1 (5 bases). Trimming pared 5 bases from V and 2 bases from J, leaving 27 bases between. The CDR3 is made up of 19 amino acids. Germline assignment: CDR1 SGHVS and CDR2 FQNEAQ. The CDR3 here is CASSHRPLLPEGANTEAFF. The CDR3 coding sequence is TGTGCCAGCAGCCACCGACCCCTACTTCCCGAAGGGGCCAACACTGAAGCTTTCTTT.

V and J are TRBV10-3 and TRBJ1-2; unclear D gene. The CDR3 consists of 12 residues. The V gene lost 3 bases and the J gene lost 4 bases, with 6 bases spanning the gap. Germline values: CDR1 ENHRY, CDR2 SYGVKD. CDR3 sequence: CAISDNVYGYTF. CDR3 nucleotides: TGTGCCATCAGTGATAATGTCTATGGCTACACCTTC.

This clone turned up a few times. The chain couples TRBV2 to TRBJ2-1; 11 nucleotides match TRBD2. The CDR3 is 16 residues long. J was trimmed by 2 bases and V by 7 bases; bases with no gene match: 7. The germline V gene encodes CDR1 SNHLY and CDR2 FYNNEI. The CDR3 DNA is TGTGCCAGCATCGCTAGCGGGAGGTATACCTACAATGAGCAGTTCTTC. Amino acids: CASIASGRYTYNEQFF.

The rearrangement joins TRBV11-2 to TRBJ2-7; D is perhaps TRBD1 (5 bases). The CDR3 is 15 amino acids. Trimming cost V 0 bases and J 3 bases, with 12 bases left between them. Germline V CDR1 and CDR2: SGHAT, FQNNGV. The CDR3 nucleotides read TGTGCCAGCAGCTTAGAATCGCAGGGTAGCTACGAGCAGTACTTC. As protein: CASSLESQGSYEQYF. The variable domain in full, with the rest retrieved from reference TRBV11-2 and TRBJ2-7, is EAGVAQSPRYKIIEKRQSVAFWCNPISGHATLYWYQQILGQGPKLLIQFQNNGVVDDSQLPKDRFSAERLKGVDSTLKIQPAKLEDSAVYLCASSLESQGSYEQYFGPGTRLTVT.

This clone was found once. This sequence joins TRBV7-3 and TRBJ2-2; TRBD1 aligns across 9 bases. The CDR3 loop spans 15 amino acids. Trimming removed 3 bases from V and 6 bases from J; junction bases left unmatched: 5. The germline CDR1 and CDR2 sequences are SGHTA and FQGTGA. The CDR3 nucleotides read TGTGCCAGCAGCTTCCGGGACAGGGCGGCCGGGGAGCTGTTTTTT. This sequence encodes CASSFRDRAAGELFF.

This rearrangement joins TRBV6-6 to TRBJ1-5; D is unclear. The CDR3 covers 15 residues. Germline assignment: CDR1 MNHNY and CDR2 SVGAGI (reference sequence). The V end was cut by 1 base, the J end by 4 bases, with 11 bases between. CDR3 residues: CASSYFIGPNQPQHF. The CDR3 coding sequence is TGTGCCAGCAGTTACTTTATTGGCCCTAATCAGCCCCAGCATTTT.

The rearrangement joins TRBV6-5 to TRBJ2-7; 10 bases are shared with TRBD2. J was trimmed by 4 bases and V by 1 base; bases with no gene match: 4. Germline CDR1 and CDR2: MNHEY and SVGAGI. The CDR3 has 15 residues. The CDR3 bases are TGTGCCAGCAGTTACTTGGGGACTAGCGTGTACGAGCAGTACTTC. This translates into CASSYLGTSVYEQYF.

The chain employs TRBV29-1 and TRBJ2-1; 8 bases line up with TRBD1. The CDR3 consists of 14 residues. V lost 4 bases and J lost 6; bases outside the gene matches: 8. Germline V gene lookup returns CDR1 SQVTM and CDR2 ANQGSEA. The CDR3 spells CSVVSSRGPNEQFF. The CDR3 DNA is TGCAGCGTTGTATCATCCAGGGGGCCCAATGAGCAGTTCTTC.